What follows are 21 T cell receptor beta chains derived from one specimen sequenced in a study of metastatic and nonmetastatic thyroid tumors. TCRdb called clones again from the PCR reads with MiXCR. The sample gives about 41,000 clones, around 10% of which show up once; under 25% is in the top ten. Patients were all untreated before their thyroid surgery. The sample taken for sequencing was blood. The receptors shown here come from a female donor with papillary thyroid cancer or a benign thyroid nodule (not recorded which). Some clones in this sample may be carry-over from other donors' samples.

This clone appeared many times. This CDR3 reads CASSLRDRNYNEQFF. DNA of the CDR3: TGTGCCAGCAGCTTAAGGGACAGGAACTACAATGAGCAGTTCTTC. V is TRBV7-8 and J is TRBJ2-1; 8 bases align to TRBD1. The J segment lost 3 bases and the V segment lost 2 bases, leaving 3 bases of the junction unmatched. The CDR3 has 15 residues. From germline, CDR1 is SGHVS and CDR2 FQNEAQ.

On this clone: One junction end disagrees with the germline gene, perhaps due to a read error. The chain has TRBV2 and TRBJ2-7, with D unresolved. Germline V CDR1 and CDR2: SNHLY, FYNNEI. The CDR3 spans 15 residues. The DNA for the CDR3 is TGTGCCAGCAATGAAGCTCGTTTAGCTGCGTCCGAGCAGTACTTC. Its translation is CASNEARLAASEQYF.

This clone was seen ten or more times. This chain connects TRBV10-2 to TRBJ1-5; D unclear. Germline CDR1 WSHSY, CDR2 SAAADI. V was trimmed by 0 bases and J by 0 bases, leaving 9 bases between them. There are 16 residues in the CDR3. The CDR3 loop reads CASSESMFYSNQPQHF. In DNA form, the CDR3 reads TGCGCCAGCAGTGAGTCGATGTTTTATAGCAATCAGCCCCAGCATTTT.

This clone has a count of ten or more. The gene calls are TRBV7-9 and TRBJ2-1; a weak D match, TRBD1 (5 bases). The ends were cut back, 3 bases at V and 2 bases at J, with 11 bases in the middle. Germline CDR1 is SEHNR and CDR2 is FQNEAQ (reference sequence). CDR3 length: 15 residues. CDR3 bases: TGTGCCAGCAGCTTCGAGGCAGGGCCCTACAATGAGCAGTTCTTC. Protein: CASSFEAGPYNEQFF.

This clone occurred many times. The CDR3 region has the DNA TGTGCCAGCTCACCGAGTCGTTCGAGTCAACAAGAGACCCAGTACTTC. Translated: CASSPSRSSQQETQYF. This sequence joins TRBV18 and TRBJ2-5; D unclear. This CDR3 region has 16 residues. The ends were cut back, 3 bases at V and 2 bases at J, with 16 bases in the middle. Per germline, CDR1 KGHSH and CDR2 LQKENI.

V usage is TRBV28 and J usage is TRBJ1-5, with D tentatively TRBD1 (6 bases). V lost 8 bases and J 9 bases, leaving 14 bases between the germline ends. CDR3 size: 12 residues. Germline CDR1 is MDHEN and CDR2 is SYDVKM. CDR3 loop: CASSGARGPQHF. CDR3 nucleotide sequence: TGTGCCAGCTCAGGGGCCCGCGGGCCCCAGCATTTT.

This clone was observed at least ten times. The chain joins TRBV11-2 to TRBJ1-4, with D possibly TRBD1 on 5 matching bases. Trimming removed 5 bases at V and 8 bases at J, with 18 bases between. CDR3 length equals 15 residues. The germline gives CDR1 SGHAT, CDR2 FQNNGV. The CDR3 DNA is TGTGCCAGCAGCCACTACGGGGGAGGGGACGAAAAACTGTTTTTT. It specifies CASSHYGGGDEKLFF.

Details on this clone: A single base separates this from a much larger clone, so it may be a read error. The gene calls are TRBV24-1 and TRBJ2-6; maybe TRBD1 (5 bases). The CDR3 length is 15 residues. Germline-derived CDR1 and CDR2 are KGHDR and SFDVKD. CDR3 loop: CATSDLRSGANVPTF. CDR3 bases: TGTGCCACCAGTGATTTGCGCTCTGGGGCCAACGTCCCGACTTTC.

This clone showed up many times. The CDR3 DNA reads TGTGCCAGCGGTGAGTGGCGGAACACTGAAGCTTTCTTT. Residues: CASGEWRNTEAFF. This sequence joins TRBV28 and TRBJ1-1; no clear D. V lost 8 bases and J 1 base, leaving 11 bases between the germline ends. The length of the CDR3 is 13 residues. Germline-derived CDR1 and CDR2 are MDHEN and SYDVKM.

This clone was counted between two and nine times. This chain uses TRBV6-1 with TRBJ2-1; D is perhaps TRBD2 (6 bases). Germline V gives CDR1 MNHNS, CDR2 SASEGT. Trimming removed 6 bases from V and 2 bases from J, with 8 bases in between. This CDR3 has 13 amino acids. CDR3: CASSRGTYNEQFF. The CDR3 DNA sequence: TGTGCCAGCAGCCGGGGGACCTACAATGAGCAGTTCTTC.

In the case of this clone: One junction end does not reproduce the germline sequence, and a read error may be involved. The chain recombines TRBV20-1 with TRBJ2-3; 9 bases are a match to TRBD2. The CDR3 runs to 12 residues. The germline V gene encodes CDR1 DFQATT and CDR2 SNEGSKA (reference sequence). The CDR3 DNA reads TGCGTCTATAGCGGGGGCACATATACGCAGTATTTT. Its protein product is CVYSGGTYTQYF.

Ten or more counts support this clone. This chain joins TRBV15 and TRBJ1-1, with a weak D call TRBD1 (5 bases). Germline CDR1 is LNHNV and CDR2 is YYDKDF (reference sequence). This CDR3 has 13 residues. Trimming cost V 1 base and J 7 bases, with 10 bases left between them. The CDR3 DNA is TGTGCCACCAGCAGAGGGGGGAGGAATGAAGCTTTCTTT. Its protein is CATSRGGRNEAFF.

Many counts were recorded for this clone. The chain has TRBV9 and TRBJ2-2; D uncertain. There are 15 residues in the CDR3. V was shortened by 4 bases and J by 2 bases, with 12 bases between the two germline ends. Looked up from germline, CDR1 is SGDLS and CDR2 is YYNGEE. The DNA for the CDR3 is TGTGCCAGCAGCCCTAGTAACCTAAACACCGGGGAGCTGTTTTTT. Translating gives CASSPSNLNTGELFF. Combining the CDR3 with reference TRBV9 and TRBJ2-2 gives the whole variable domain DSGVTQTPKHLITATGQRVTLRCSPRSGDLSVYWYQQSLDQGLQFLIQYYNGEERAKGNILERFSAQQFPDLHSELNLSSLELGDSALYFCASSPSNLNTGELFFGEGSRLTVL.

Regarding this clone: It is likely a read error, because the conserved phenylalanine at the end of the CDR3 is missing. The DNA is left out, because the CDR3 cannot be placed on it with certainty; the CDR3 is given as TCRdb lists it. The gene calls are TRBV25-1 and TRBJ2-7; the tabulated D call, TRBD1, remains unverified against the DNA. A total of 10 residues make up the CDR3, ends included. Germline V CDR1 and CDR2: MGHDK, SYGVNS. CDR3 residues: CASSDQTPRT.

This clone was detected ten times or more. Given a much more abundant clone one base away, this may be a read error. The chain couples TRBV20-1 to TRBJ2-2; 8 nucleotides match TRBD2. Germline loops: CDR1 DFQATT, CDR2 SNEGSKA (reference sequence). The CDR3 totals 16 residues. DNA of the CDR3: TGCAGTGCTAGAGATCATTCGGGAGGGAACACCGGGGAGCTGCTTTTT. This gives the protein CSARDHSGGNTGELLF.

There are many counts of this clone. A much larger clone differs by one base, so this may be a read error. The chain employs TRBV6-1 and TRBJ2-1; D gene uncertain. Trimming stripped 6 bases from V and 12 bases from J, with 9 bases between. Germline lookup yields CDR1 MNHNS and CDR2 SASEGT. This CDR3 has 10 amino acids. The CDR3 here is CASRLTGQFF. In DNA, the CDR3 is TGTGCCAGCAGATTAACTGGGCAGTTCTTC.

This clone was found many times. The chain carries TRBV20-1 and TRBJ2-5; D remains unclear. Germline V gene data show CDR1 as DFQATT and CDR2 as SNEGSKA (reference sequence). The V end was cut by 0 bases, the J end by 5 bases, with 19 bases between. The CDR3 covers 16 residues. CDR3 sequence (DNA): TGCAGTGCTAGAGATCCAACCCTCTCTGCTCGGGAGACCCAGTACTTC. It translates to CSARDPTLSARETQYF.

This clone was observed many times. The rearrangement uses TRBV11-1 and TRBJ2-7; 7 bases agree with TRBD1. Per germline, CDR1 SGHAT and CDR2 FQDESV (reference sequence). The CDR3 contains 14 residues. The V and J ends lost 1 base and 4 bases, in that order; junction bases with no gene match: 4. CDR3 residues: CASSLGQGGYEQYF. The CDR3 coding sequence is TGTGCCAGCAGCTTAGGACAGGGCGGTTACGAGCAGTACTTC. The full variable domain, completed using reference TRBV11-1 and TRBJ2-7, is EAEVAQSPRYKITEKSQAVAFWCDPISGHATLYWYRQILGQGPELLVQFQDESVVDDSQLPKDRFSAERLKGVDSTLKIQPAELGDSAMYLCASSLGQGGYEQYFGPGTRLTVT.

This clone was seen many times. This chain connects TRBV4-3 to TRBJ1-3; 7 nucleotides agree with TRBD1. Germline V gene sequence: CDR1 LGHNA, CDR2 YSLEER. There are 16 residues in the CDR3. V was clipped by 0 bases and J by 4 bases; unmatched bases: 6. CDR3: CASSQDLQGLGNTIYF. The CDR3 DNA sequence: TGCGCCAGCAGCCAAGATTTACAGGGGCTAGGAAACACCATATATTTT.

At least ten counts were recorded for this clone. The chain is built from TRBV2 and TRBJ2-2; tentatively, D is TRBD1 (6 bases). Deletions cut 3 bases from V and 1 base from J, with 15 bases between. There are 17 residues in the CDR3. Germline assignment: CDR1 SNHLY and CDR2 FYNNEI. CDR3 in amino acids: CASSDNTGLWNTGELFF. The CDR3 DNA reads TGTGCCAGCAGTGATAACACAGGGCTTTGGAACACCGGGGAGCTGTTTTTT.

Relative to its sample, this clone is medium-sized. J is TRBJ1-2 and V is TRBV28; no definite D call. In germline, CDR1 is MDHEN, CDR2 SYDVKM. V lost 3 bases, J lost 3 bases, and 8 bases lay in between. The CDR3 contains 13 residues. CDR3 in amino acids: CASSFNGYYGYTF. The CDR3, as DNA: TGTGCCAGCAGTTTTAATGGGTACTATGGCTACACCTTC.